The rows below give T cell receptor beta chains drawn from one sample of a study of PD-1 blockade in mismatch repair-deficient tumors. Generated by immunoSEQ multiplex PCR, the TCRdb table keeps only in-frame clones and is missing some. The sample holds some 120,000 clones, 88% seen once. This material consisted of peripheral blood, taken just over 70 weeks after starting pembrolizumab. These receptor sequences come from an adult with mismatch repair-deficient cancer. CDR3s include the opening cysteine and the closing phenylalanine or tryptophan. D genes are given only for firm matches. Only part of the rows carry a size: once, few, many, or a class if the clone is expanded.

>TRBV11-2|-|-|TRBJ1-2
CASSLGGLTYYGYTF
TGTGCCAGCAGCTTAGGCGGGTTGACCTACTATGGCTACACCTTC
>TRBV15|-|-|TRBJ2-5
CATSRERRETQYF
TGTGCCACCAGCAGAGAACGGCGAGAGACCCAGTACTTC
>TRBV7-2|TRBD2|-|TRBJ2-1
CASSLEAGTFNEQFF
TGTGCCAGCAGCTTGGAAGCGGGAACTTTCAATGAGCAGTTCTTC
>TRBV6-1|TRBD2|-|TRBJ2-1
CASSVLLAGGYNEQFF
TGTGCCAGCAGTGTTTTACTAGCGGGAGGTTACAATGAGCAGTTCTTC
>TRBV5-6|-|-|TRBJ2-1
CASSLGENEQFF
TGTGCCAGCAGCTTGGGAGAGAATGAGCAGTTCTTC
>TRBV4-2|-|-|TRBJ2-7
CASSQVWGVVSYEQYF
TGTGCCAGCAGCCAAGTTTGGGGGGTCGTTTCCTACGAGCAGTACTTC
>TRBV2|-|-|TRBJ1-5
CASRDDSSNQPQHF
TGTGCCAGCAGGGACGACAGTAGCAATCAGCCCCAGCATTTT
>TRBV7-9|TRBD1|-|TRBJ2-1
CASSLVGQGNNEQFF
TGTGCCAGCAGCTTAGTGGGACAGGGTAACAATGAGCAGTTCTTC
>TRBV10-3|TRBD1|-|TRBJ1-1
CAISATGGTEAFF
TGTGCCATCAGTGCCACAGGGGGCACTGAAGCTTTCTTT
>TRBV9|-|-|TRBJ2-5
CASSVEGGQETQYF
TGTGCCAGCAGCGTAGAGGGGGGACAAGAGACCCAGTACTTC
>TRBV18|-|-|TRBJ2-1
CASSTPNYNEQFF
TGTGCCAGCTCAACACCGAATTACAATGAGCAGTTCTTC
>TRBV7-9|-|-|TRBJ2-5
CASSLVKMRTSTKDATQYF
TGTGCCAGCAGCTTAGTCAAGATGCGGACTTCCACCAAAGACGCGACCCAGTACTTC
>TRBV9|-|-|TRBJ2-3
CASSVARIGDTQYF
TGTGCCAGCAGCGTCGCCAGGATCGGGGATACGCAGTATTTT
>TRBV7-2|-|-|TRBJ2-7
CASSPPRQAYEQYF
TGTGCCAGCAGCCCCCCGAGACAGGCCTACGAGCAGTACTTC
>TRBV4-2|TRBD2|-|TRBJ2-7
CASSQIAGTNVGEQYF
TGTGCCAGCAGCCAGATAGCCGGGACTAACGTCGGAGAGCAGTACTTC
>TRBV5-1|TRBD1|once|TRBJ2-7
CASSPGQGPYEQYF
TGCGCCAGCAGTCCCGGACAGGGTCCGTACGAGCAGTACTTC
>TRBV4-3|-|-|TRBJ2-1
CASSQESGAIKFF
TGCGCCAGCAGCCAAGAGTCAGGGGCTATTAAGTTCTTC
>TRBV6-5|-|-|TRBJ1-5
CASSANIGGNQPQHF
TGTGCCAGCAGTGCCAATATTGGGGGCAATCAGCCCCAGCATTTT
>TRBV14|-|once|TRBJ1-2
CASSQEISGQMNGYTF
TGTGCCAGCAGCCAAGAAATCTCGGGGCAGATGAATGGCTACACCTTC
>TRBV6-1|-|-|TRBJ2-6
CASSARGVGANVLTF
TGTGCCAGCAGTGCGAGGGGTGTTGGCGCCAACGTCCTGACTTTC
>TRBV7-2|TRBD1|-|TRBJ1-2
CASSKDRGYGYTF
TGTGCCAGCAGCAAGGACAGGGGCTATGGCTACACCTTC
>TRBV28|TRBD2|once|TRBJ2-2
CASIGTSGRGAAGELFF
TGTGCCAGCATCGGGACTAGCGGGAGGGGTGCCGCCGGGGAGCTGTTTTTT
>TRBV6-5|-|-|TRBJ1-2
CASSPDRINGYTF
TGTGCCAGCAGCCCGGACCGGATAAATGGCTACACCTTC
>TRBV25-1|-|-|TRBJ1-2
CASSVDSGADIYGYTF
TGTGCCAGCAGTGTCGACTCCGGGGCTGATATCTATGGCTACACCTTC
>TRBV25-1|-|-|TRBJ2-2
CASSDRATTGELFF
TGTGCCAGCAGTGATAGGGCAACTACCGGGGAGCTGTTTTTT
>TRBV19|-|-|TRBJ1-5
CASSIEGGDQPQHF
TGTGCCAGTAGTATTGAGGGGGGAGATCAGCCCCAGCATTTT
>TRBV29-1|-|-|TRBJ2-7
CSVGVGVFSYEQYF
TGCAGCGTTGGAGTGGGGGTCTTCTCCTACGAGCAGTACTTC
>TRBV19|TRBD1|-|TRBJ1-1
CASSHGTANTEAFF
TGTGCCAGTAGTCATGGGACAGCTAACACTGAAGCTTTCTTT
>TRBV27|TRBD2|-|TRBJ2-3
CASGWIAGGNTQYF
TGTGCCAGCGGCTGGATAGCGGGAGGCAATACGCAGTATTTT
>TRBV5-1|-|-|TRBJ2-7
CASNFGRPGEQYF
TGCGCCAGCAACTTTGGAAGGCCGGGGGAGCAGTACTTC
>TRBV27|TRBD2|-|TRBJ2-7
CASSPGTSGFSYEQYF
TGTGCCAGCAGTCCCGGGACTAGCGGTTTTTCCTACGAGCAGTACTTC
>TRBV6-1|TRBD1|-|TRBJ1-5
CASSLTGGNQPQHF
TGTGCCAGCAGTTTGACAGGGGGCAATCAGCCCCAGCATTTT
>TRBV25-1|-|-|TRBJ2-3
CASKYVRQSDTDTQYF
TGTGCCAGCAAGTACGTCCGACAGTCGGACACAGATACGCAGTATTTT
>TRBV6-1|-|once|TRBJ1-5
CASSEDTPGQPQHF
TGTGCCAGCAGTGAAGATACACCCGGGCAGCCCCAGCATTTT
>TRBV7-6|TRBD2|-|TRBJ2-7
CASSVGSGSSYEQYF
TGTGCCAGCAGCGTAGGTAGCGGGAGCTCCTACGAGCAGTACTTC
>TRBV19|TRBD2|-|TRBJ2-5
CASSPRTSGSPLTQYF
TGTGCCAGTAGTCCCCGGACTAGCGGATCCCCATTGACCCAGTACTTC
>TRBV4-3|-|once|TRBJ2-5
CASSQDSKETQYF
TGCGCCAGCAGCCAAGATAGTAAAGAGACCCAGTACTTC
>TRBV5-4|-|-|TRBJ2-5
CASSLMSGQETQYF
TGTGCCAGCAGCTTGATGAGCGGACAAGAGACCCAGTACTTC
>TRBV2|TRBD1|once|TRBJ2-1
CASSGGTGGLNEQFF
TGTGCCAGCAGTGGCGGGACAGGGGGCCTGAATGAGCAGTTCTTC
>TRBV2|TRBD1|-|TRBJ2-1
CASRIEGQGGEQFF
TGTGCCAGCAGGATCGAGGGACAGGGAGGTGAGCAGTTCTTC
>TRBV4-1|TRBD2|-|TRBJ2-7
CASSQGAHRLAREQYF
TGCGCCAGCAGCCAAGGGGCTCATCGACTAGCTCGAGAGCAGTACTTC
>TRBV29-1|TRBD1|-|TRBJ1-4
CSVVSGQGSEKLFF
TGCAGCGTCGTATCGGGACAGGGAAGTGAAAAACTGTTTTTT
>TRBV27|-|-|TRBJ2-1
CASSFGGPGRGEQFF
TGTGCCAGCAGTTTTGGAGGCCCCGGGCGCGGTGAGCAGTTCTTC
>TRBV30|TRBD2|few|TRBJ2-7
CASGSYEQYF
TGTGCTAGCGGGAGTTACGAGCAGTACTTC
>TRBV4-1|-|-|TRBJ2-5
CASSQEFTTGQGTQYF
TGCGCCAGCAGCCAAGAATTTACAACGGGGCAAGGGACCCAGTACTTC
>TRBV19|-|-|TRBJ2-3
CASSNQGYSTDTQYF
TGTGCCAGTAGTAACCAAGGGTATAGCACAGATACGCAGTATTTT
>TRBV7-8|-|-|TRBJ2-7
CASSPRSAGMTYEQYF
TGTGCCAGCAGCCCAAGGAGTGCGGGCATGACCTACGAGCAGTACTTC
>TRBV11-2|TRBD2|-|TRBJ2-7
CASSLLAGGYEQYF
TGTGCCAGCAGCCTACTAGCGGGAGGTTACGAGCAGTACTTC
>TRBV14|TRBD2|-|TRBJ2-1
CASSIPPGLAGDNEQFF
TGTGCCAGCAGCATACCTCCGGGACTAGCGGGAGATAATGAGCAGTTCTTC
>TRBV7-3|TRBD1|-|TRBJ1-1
CASSLRPTGGNTEAFF
TGTGCCAGCAGCTTAAGACCGACAGGGGGGAACACTGAAGCTTTCTTT
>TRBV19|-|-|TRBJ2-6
CASTPSGLLSSGANVLTF
TGTGCCAGTACCCCCTCGGGTTTGTTAAGCTCTGGGGCCAACGTCCTGACTTTC
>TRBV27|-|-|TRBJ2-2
CASSSYRGGNTGELFF
TGTGCCAGCAGTTCCTACAGGGGGGGCAACACCGGGGAGCTGTTTTTT
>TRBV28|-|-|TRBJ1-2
CASTFQAAVVNGYTF
TGTGCCAGCACTTTTCAAGCTGCGGTGGTCAATGGCTACACCTTC
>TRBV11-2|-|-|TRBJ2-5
CASSLEPGSQETQYF
TGTGCCAGCAGCTTAGAACCTGGCTCCCAAGAGACCCAGTACTTC
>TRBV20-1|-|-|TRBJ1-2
CSARPRGGYTF
TGCAGTGCTAGACCCAGGGGTGGCTACACCTTC